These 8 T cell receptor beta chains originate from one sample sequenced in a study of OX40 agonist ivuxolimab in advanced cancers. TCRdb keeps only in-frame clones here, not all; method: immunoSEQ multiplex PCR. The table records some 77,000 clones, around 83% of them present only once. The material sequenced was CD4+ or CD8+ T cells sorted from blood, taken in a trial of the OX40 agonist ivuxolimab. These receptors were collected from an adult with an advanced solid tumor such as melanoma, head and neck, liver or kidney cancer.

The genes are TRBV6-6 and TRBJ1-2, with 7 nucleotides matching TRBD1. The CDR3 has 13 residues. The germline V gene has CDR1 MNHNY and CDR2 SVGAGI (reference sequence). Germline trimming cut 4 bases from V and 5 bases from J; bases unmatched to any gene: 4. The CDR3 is CASSLETGYGYTF. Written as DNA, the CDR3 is TGTGCCAGCAGTTTGGAGACAGGGTATGGCTACACCTTC.

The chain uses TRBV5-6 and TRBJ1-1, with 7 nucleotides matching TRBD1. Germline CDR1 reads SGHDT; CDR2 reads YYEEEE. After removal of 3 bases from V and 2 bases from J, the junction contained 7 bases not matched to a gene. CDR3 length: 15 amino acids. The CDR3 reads CASSSQGIVNTEAFF. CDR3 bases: TGTGCCAGCAGCTCACAGGGGATCGTAAACACTGAAGCTTTCTTT.

The CDR3 spells CASSPLWGQETQYF. Here the CDR3 DNA reads TGTGCCAGCAGCCCTTTGTGGGGACAAGAGACCCAGTACTTC. The chain employs TRBV6-1 and TRBJ2-5; D unclear. In germline, CDR1 is MNHNS, CDR2 SASEGT. V was shortened by 6 bases and J by 2 bases, with 13 bases between the two germline ends. The CDR3 totals 14 residues.

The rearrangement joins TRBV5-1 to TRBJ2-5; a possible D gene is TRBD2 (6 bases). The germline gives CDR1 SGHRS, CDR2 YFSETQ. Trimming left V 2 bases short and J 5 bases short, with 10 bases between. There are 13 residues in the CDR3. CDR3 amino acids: CASSFTGGETQYF. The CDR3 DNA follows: TGCGCCAGCAGCTTCACCGGAGGGGAGACCCAGTACTTC. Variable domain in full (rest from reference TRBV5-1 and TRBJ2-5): KAGVTQTPRYLIKTRGQQVTLSCSPISGHRSVSWYQQTPGQGLQFLFEYFSETQRNKGNFPGRFSGRQFSNSRSEMNVSTLELGDSALYLCASSFTGGETQYFGPGTRLLVL.

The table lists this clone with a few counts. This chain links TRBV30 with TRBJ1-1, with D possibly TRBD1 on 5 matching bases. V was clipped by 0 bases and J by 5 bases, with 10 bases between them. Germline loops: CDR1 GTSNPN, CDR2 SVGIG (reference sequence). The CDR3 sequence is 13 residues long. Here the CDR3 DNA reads TGTGCCTGGAGTGTAACCCGGGGGACTGAAGCTTTCTTT. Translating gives CAWSVTRGTEAFF. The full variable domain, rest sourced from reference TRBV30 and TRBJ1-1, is SQTIHQWPATLVQPVGSPLSLECTVEGTSNPNLYWYRQAAGRGLQLLFYSVGIGQISSEVPQNLSASRPQDRQFILSSKKLLLSDSGFYLCAWSVTRGTEAFFGQGTRLTVV.

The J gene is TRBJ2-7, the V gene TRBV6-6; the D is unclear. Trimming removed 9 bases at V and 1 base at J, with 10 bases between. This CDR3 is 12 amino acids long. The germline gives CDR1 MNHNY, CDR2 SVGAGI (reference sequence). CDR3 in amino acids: CASKTESYEQYF. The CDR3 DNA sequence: TGTGCCAGTAAGACGGAGTCCTACGAGCAGTACTTC.

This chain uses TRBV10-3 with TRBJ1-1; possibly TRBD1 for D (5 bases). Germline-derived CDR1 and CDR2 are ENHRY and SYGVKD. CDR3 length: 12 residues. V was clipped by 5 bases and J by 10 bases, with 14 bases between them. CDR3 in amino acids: CAISPLFGGAFF. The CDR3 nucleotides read TGTGCCATCAGTCCCCTTTTCGGGGGAGCTTTCTTT.

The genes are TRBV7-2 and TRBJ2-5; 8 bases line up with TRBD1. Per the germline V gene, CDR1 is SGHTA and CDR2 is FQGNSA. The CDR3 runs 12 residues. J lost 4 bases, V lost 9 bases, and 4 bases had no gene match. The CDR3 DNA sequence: TGTGCCAGTCAGGGGGCCGGAGAGACCCAGTACTTC. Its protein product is CASQGAGETQYF.